Included here is one T cell receptor (beta chain) sequence, with context. Its antigen specificity is not known. No base quality information exists; no much larger clone differs at one position. The collaborating institutions used their own protocols to collect whole blood in K2EDTA tubes. For TCRbeta analysis, collaborators shipped samples in one of three forms: frozen whole blood, isolated PBMCs, or DNA extracted from either of those sample types. This sample is drawn from a study of blood T cell repertoires in COVID-19 (dated by TCRdb to about 2020). With respect to the entire study: Collaborator samples came from the United States, Italy and Spain and covered acute and convalescent phases of COVID-19. The sample metadata nearly always contained a de-identified subject ID, COVID-19 status, age in years and sex. Where HLA class I and class II types were available, the types were taken from metadata supplied by the sample provider, not from assay-based typing. The repertoires were released in a freely available public database meant as a resource for research on the immune response to SARS-CoV-2. Subjects who had been exposed to COVID-19, were actively infected with it, or had recovered from it provided the deeply sampled blood TCRbeta repertoires that made up the dataset. The samples were drawn from the first 160 participants of the ongoing ImmuneRACE study and from more than 1,000 subjects provided by 6 global collaborators. The prospective study material was composed of cDNA or gDNA derived from T cells, B-cell-depleted T cells, or PBMCs.

The immunoSEQ Assay, a bias-controlled multiplex PCR, was used to amplify TCRbeta CDR3 regions from genomic DNA. The paper's processing steps were these. The number of nucleated cells in each sample was estimated by amplification of reference gene primers within the assay. To quantify the absolute abundance of each unique TCRbeta CDR3 rearrangement, sequence reads were collapsed and filtered. For each sample, productive Simpson clonality was calculated as the square root of Simpson's diversity index over productive rearrangements. TCRdb holds this immuneACCESS table with in-frame rearrangements only. Some clones are missing; in checked studies, unresolved V genes explain under half, and the rest has no known cause. V, J and clone size are those of that table, while D and trimming were read from the DNA. The sample table contains about 45,000 clones; only one count was recorded for 83% of them. The ten largest clones represent under 8.5% of the sample.

Results and caveats for the whole study, not just this receptor: The amount of clinical and demographic metadata varied by source and participant and was provided uncurated.

This TCR came from an elderly man in a cohort sampled during active COVID-19. Sequencing input: peripheral blood.

At the DNA level, the sequence is TGTGCCACCAGCGACAGGGGAGGAGGTGAAGCTTTCTTT. The translation is CATSDRGGGEAFF. The chain links TRBV24-1 with TRBJ1-1; 8 of the junction bases match TRBD1. CDR1 KGHDR and CDR2 SFDVKD were looked up in the germline V gene. The CDR3 goes from the cysteine to the phenylalanine over 13 residues. Only the CDR3 portion is preserved as DNA: 39 bases, with reading frame beginning at the first base. V lost 7 bases and J lost 7 bases, and the count of bases not matched to a germline gene is 7.